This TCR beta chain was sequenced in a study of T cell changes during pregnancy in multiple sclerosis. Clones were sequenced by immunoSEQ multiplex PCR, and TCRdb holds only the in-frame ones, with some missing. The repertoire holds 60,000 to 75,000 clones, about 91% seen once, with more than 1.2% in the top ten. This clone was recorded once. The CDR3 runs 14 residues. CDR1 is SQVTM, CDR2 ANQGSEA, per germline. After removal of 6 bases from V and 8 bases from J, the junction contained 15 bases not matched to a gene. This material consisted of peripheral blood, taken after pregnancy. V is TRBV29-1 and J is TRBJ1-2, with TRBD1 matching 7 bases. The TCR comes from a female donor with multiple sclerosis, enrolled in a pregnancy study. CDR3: CSVDRTGSKGGYTF. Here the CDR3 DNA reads TGCAGCGTCGACAGGACAGGCTCCAAAGGAGGCTACACCTTC.